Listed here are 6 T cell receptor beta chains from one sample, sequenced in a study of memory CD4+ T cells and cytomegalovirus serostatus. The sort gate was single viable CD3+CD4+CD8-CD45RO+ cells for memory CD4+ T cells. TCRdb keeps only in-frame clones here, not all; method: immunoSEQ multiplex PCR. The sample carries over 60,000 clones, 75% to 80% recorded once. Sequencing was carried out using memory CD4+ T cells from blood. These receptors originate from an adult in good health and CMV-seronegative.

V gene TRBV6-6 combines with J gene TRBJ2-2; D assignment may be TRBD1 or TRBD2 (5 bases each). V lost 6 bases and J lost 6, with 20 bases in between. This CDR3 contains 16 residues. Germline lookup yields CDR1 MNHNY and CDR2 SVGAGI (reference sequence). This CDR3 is CASRLGQRVGPGELFF. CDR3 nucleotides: TGTGCCAGCAGGTTGGGGCAAAGGGTGGGACCCGGGGAGCTGTTTTTT.

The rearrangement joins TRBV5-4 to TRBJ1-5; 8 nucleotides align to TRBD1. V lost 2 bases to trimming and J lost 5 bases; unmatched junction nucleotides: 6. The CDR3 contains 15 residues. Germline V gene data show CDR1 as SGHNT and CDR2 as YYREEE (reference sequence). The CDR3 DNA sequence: TGTGCCAGCAGCTTCGGTACAGGGGGTGATCAGCCCCAGCATTTT. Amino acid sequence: CASSFGTGGDQPQHF.

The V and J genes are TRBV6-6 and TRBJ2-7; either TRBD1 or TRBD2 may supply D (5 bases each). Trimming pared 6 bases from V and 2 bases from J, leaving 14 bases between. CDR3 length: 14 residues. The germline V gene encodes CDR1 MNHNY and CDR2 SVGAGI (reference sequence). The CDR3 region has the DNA TGTGCCAGCAGCACCGGGACGGGTCCCTACGAGCAGTACTTC. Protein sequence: CASSTGTGPYEQYF.

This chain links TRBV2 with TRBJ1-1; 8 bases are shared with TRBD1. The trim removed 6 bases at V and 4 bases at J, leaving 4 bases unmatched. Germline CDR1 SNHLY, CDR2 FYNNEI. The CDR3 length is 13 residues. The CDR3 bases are TGTGCCAGCAGGGGACAGGAGGTCACTGAAGCTTTCTTT. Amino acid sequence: CASRGQEVTEAFF.

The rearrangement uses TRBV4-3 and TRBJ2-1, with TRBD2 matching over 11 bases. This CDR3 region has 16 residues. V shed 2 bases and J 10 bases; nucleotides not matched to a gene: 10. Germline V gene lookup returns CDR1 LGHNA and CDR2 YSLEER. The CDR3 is CASSQLLAGAGGEQFF. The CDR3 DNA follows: TGCGCCAGCAGCCAACTACTAGCGGGAGCGGGTGGGGAGCAGTTCTTC.

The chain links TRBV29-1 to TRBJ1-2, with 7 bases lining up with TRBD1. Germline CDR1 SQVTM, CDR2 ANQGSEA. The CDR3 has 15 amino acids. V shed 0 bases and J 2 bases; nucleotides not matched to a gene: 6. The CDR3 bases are TGCAGCGTTGAAGACGCCCACAGGGGCAACTATGGCTACACCTTC. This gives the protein CSVEDAHRGNYGYTF.